This record covers a single T cell receptor (beta chain). Its specificity is not known. The data were taken from a study of vaccination and CD4 T cells after COVID-19. Study context: The convalescents, six males and four females, included two who were Hispanic.

Sequencing of DNA taken from cultured CD4+ T cells relied on the Oncomine TCR Beta short-read assay. MiXCR was run by TCRdb on the PCR reads, yielding one entry per CDR3 protein. The sample includes roughly 19,000 distinct CDR3 sequences, approximately 52% seen only once; the top ten take around 2.6%. Treatment denoted: roughly nine-day PBMC culture with coronavirus spike peptide pools or control peptides (ViraFEST assay). Peptide pools at around 9.1 ug/ml, together with 10 IU/ml IL-2, were added to cultures of some 1.9 million PBMCs per well. The CDR3 loop spans 15 amino acids. Germline lookup yields CDR1 SGHRS and CDR2 YFSETQ. Trimming pared 0 bases from V and 8 bases from J, leaving 17 bases between.

The sample was CD4+ T cells from blood, cultured in vitro, taken after SARS-CoV-2 vaccination. The genes are TRBV5-1 and TRBJ1-1, with a possible D match to TRBD1 (5 bases). This receptor was identified in a human donor who had recovered from COVID-19. The CDR3 DNA is TGCGCCAGCAGCTTGGATACAGGACCCACGAAAGAAGCTTTCTTT. Amino acid sequence: CASSLDTGPTKEAFF.